This is a list of T cell receptor beta chains from one sample in a study of blood T cell repertoires in COVID-19. The assay was immunoSEQ multiplex PCR, and TCRdb's table has in-frame clones only and misses some. This repertoire shows roughly 18,000 clones, 75% to 90% found once; its top ten account for approximately 8.1%. Sequencing was performed on peripheral blood. The receptor set was obtained from a woman aged 55-70 years with active COVID-19. Each CDR3 is given with its conserved first and last residue. D genes are given only for firm matches. The size field is filled for only some rows; it gives once, few, many or a size class.

d_call,v_call,clone_size,j_call,cdr3_aa,cdr3_nt
.,TRBV2,.,TRBJ2-2,CASKLNGELFF,TGTGCCAGCAAACTCAACGGGGAGCTGTTTTTT
TRBD1,TRBV19,.,TRBJ2-7,CASSVGQGPYEQYF,TGTGCCAGTAGTGTCGGACAGGGACCCTACGAGCAGTACTTC
.,TRBV7-3,.,TRBJ1-1,CASSQNLNTEAFF,TGTGCCAGCAGCCAGAATTTGAACACTGAAGCTTTCTTT
.,TRBV7-2,.,TRBJ1-3,CASSSSHRVNSGNTIYF,TGTGCCAGCAGCTCCAGCCACAGGGTTAACTCTGGAAACACCATATATTTT
TRBD1,TRBV19,.,TRBJ1-1,CASSMGQGNTEAFF,TGTGCCAGTAGTATGGGACAGGGCAACACTGAAGCTTTCTTT
.,TRBV7-9,medium-sized,TRBJ1-6,CASSTHDRMGTGSPLHF,TGTGCCAGCAGCACCCACGACAGGATGGGGACGGGGTCACCCCTCCACTTT
TRBD1,TRBV7-8,.,TRBJ2-7,CASSSTGGPYEQYF,TGTGCCAGCAGCTCTACAGGGGGTCCCTACGAGCAGTACTTC
.,TRBV19,.,TRBJ2-1,CASSISSGHYNEQFF,TGTGCCAGTAGTATAAGTAGCGGTCACTACAATGAGCAGTTCTTC
.,TRBV9,.,TRBJ2-3,CASSERGTGTDTQYF,TGTGCCAGCAGCGAAAGGGGGACGGGCACAGATACGCAGTATTTT
.,TRBV25-1,few,TRBJ1-6,CASSEFGSPLHF,TGTGCCAGCAGTGAATTTGGCTCACCCCTCCACTTT
.,TRBV5-6,.,TRBJ1-6,CASSEGLGGKNSPLHF,TGTGCCAGCAGCGAGGGCCTCGGGGGGAAAAATTCACCCCTCCACTTT
TRBD2,TRBV5-1,.,TRBJ2-5,CASSIGLAGGHRRATQYF,TGCGCCAGCAGCATCGGACTAGCGGGGGGCCACAGACGGGCGACCCAGTACTTC
.,TRBV3-1/TRBV3-2,.,TRBJ1-3,CASSPRAGNTIYF,TGTGCCAGCAGCCCCCGCGCGGGAAACACCATATATTTT
.,TRBV7-9,.,TRBJ1-5,CASSLGGPSNQPQHF,TGTGCCAGCAGCCTCGGGGGTCCTAGCAATCAGCCCCAGCATTTT